This is a list of T cell receptor beta chains from one sample in a study of T cells in localized non-small cell lung cancer. Using immunoSEQ multiplex PCR, the repertoire was profiled, and TCRdb retains in-frame clones only, with some absent. This repertoire shows roughly 53,000 clones, 75% to 90% found once; its top ten account for roughly 17%. Sequenced material: peripheral blood mononuclear cells, taken before any cancer treatment. The receptors were gathered from a man aged 35 to 70 with stage III lung adenocarcinoma. Both conserved end residues are part of each CDR3. D genes are given only for firm matches. Size tells how often a clone was seen (once, few, many) or the class of an expanded clone, and some rows leave it out.

D gene,J gene,V gene,clone size,CDR3 protein,CDR3 DNA
NA,TRBJ2-3,TRBV7-9,NA,CASSPDGPTDTQYF,TGTGCCAGCAGCCCGGACGGACCCACAGATACGCAGTATTTT
TRBD1,TRBJ1-6,TRBV9,NA,CASSARPGTGGGSPLHF,TGTGCCAGCAGCGCCCGTCCCGGGACAGGGGGCGGTTCACCCCTCCACTTT
NA,TRBJ1-1,TRBV7-9,NA,CASSLEGNTEAFF,TGTGCCAGCAGCTTGGAGGGGAACACTGAAGCTTTCTTT
NA,TRBJ2-7,TRBV4-2,NA,CASSREGASLEQYF,TGTGCCAGCAGCCGGGAGGGGGCATCCCTCGAGCAGTACTTC
NA,TRBJ1-6,TRBV27,few,CASSLAGLGSPLHF,TGTGCCAGCAGTTTGGCAGGGTTGGGATCACCCCTCCACTTT
TRBD1,TRBJ2-5,TRBV7-7,NA,CASSLDRDRGETQYF,TGTGCCAGCAGCCTCGACCGGGACAGGGGAGAGACCCAGTACTTC
NA,TRBJ2-2,TRBV29-1,NA,CSVDTGIGELFF,TGCAGCGTTGATACAGGCATCGGGGAGCTGTTTTTT
TRBD1,TRBJ2-7,TRBV4-3,NA,CASSQESAGGREQYF,TGCGCCAGCAGCCAAGAATCGGCAGGGGGCCGGGAGCAGTACTTC
NA,TRBJ1-2,TRBV2,NA,CASSETLRTDGYTF,TGTGCCAGCAGTGAAACCCTCCGGACAGATGGCTACACCTTC
NA,TRBJ1-4,TRBV4-1,NA,CASRTGTGEKLFF,TGCGCCAGCAGAACCGGGACGGGTGAAAAACTGTTTTTT
TRBD1,TRBJ2-7,TRBV11-2,NA,CASSLSRGRYEQYF,TGTGCCAGCAGCTTAAGCAGGGGGCGGTACGAGCAGTACTTC
NA,TRBJ2-2,TRBV9,once,CASSVVMGGGELFF,TGTGCCAGCAGCGTAGTAATGGGAGGCGGGGAGCTGTTTTTT
NA,TRBJ2-2,TRBV11-2,NA,CASSYKVTRRDTGELFF,TGTGCCAGCAGTTATAAGGTGACTAGACGGGACACCGGGGAGCTGTTTTTT
TRBD2,TRBJ2-3,TRBV2,NA,CASSGMSGAGGPNTQYF,TGTGCCAGCAGTGGTATGTCGGGAGCGGGGGGGCCAAATACGCAGTATTTT
NA,TRBJ1-3,TRBV19,NA,CASSTAGTMRNTIYF,TGTGCCAGTAGTACCGCCGGGACAATGAGAAACACCATATATTTT
NA,TRBJ2-7,TRBV21-1,NA,CASSKVGQGRLYEQYF,TGTGCCAGCAGCAAAGTGGGTCAGGGGCGACTATACGAGCAGTACTTC
NA,TRBJ2-2,TRBV2,NA,CASSAGREDTGELFF,TGTGCCAGCAGTGCCGGCAGGGAGGACACCGGGGAGCTGTTTTTT
NA,TRBJ1-2,TRBV29-1,NA,CSVVRPPANYGYTF,TGCAGCGTTGTGAGGCCCCCAGCTAACTATGGCTACACCTTC
NA,TRBJ2-2,TRBV10-3,NA,CAIRADSNTGELFF,TGTGCCATCAGAGCGGACAGTAACACCGGGGAGCTGTTTTTT
TRBD1,TRBJ1-1,TRBV7-6,NA,CASSLATGQISEAFF,TGTGCCAGCAGCTTAGCGACAGGGCAAATTAGTGAAGCTTTCTTT
TRBD2,TRBJ2-7,TRBV5-6,NA,CASSAGTSSHEQYF,TGTGCCAGCAGCGCCGGGACTAGCAGCCACGAGCAGTACTTC
NA,TRBJ2-3,TRBV30,NA,CAWSVPSGVQYF,TGTGCCTGGAGTGTACCCTCAGGAGTGCAGTATTTT
NA,TRBJ2-2,TRBV6-1,NA,CASWWGAGAGELFF,TGTGCCAGTTGGTGGGGGGCGGGTGCCGGGGAGCTGTTTTTT
TRBD1,TRBJ2-3,TRBV11-2,NA,CASSFLTGADTQYF,TGTGCCAGCAGCTTCCTGACAGGGGCAGATACGCAGTATTTT
NA,TRBJ2-3,TRBV11-2,NA,CASSLSAGLYGDTQYF,TGTGCCAGCAGCTTATCGGCCGGCCTTTATGGAGATACGCAGTATTTT
NA,TRBJ2-1,TRBV14,NA,CASSQTAGDLIGNEQFF,TGTGCCAGCAGCCAAACGGCCGGGGACCTGATAGGCAATGAGCAGTTCTTC
TRBD1,TRBJ1-1,TRBV9,NA,CASTRTGDGTEAFF,TGTGCCAGCACCCGGACAGGGGATGGCACTGAAGCTTTCTTT
NA,TRBJ1-1,TRBV18,NA,CASQPADLTGNTEAFF,TGTGCCAGTCAGCCCGCCGATTTAACAGGGAACACTGAAGCTTTCTTT
TRBD1,TRBJ1-6,TRBV11-2,once,CASSSSGQAGSPLHF,TGTGCCAGCAGCTCCTCTGGACAGGCAGGATCACCCCTCCACTTT
NA,TRBJ2-3,TRBV6-6,NA,CASSTVGAGTDTQYF,TGTGCCAGCAGTACCGTGGGAGCGGGCACAGATACGCAGTATTTT
TRBD2,TRBJ2-2,TRBV11-3,NA,CASSPGLGGGELFF,TGTGCCAGCAGCCCGGGACTAGGGGGCGGGGAGCTGTTTTTT
NA,TRBJ1-2,TRBV15,NA,CATSRGYGQRYGYTF,TGTGCCACCAGCAGAGGTTATGGACAGCGTTATGGCTACACCTTC
NA,TRBJ2-1,TRBV7-9,NA,CASSPPADRSYNEQFF,TGTGCCAGCAGCCCCCCAGCGGACCGCTCCTACAATGAGCAGTTCTTC
NA,TRBJ2-5,TRBV2,NA,CASSLAGHEGETQYF,TGTGCCAGCAGTCTTGCAGGGCATGAAGGGGAGACCCAGTACTTC
TRBD1,TRBJ2-7,TRBV27,NA,CASRLGQGVDEQYF,TGTGCCAGCAGGCTGGGACAGGGCGTCGACGAGCAGTACTTC
NA,TRBJ2-3,TRBV19,NA,CASSTFSTKGTDTQYF,TGTGCCAGTAGTACCTTCTCTACGAAGGGGACAGATACGCAGTATTTT
NA,TRBJ1-1,TRBV4-1,NA,CASSPNGNTEAFF,TGCGCCAGCAGTCCGAACGGGAACACTGAAGCTTTCTTT
NA,TRBJ2-7,TRBV4-3,NA,CASSQDRGYEQYF,TGCGCCAGCAGCCAAGATCGGGGATACGAGCAGTACTTC
NA,TRBJ1-1,TRBV29-1,NA,CSVEGGIEGETFF,TGCAGCGTTGAAGGGGGTATAGAGGGGGAAACTTTCTTT
TRBD1,TRBJ2-7,TRBV27,NA,CASRTGGYEQYF,TGTGCCAGCAGAACAGGGGGCTACGAGCAGTACTTC
NA,TRBJ1-1,TRBV9,NA,CASSPSPDNTEAFF,TGTGCCAGCAGCCCTAGTCCAGATAACACTGAAGCTTTCTTT
NA,TRBJ1-2,TRBV30,NA,CAWRRDRPYGYTF,TGTGCCTGGAGAAGGGACCGACCCTATGGCTACACCTTC
TRBD1,TRBJ1-4,TRBV6-5,NA,CASSRDRENEKLFF,TGTGCCAGCAGCCGGGACAGGGAAAATGAAAAACTGTTTTTT
NA,TRBJ1-1,TRBV6-5,NA,CASSYSASVEAFF,TGTGCCAGCAGTTACTCGGCGTCGGTTGAAGCTTTCTTT
NA,TRBJ1-1,TRBV10-3,NA,CAISESQIKLEAFF,TGTGCCATCAGTGAGTCACAGATAAAGTTAGAAGCTTTCTTT
NA,TRBJ1-3,TRBV6-1,NA,CASSEAQGGGNTIYF,TGTGCCAGCAGTGAAGCGCAAGGAGGTGGAAACACCATATATTTT
NA,TRBJ2-1,TRBV5-4,NA,CASSLETADEQFF,TGTGCCAGCAGCTTGGAGACTGCCGATGAGCAGTTCTTC
NA,TRBJ2-3,TRBV6-1,NA,CASRGVARTQYF,TGTGCCAGCAGGGGGGTCGCCCGTACGCAGTATTTT
TRBD1,TRBJ2-3,TRBV9,once,CASSARTGADTQYF,TGTGCCAGCAGCGCTCGGACAGGTGCAGATACGCAGTATTTT
NA,TRBJ2-7,TRBV7-3,NA,CASSLGAAGSYEQYF,TGTGCCAGCAGCTTAGGGGCGGCCGGATCCTACGAGCAGTACTTC
NA,TRBJ1-5,TRBV4-2,few,CASSQGASESNQPQHF,TGTGCCAGCAGCCAAGGTGCCAGTGAGAGCAATCAGCCCCAGCATTTT
NA,TRBJ1-1,TRBV5-5,NA,CASSFQGGTEAFF,TGTGCCAGCAGCTTTCAGGGAGGCACTGAAGCTTTCTTT
TRBD1,TRBJ2-2,TRBV5-1,NA,CASSPQPDRDHTGELFF,TGCGCCAGCAGCCCCCAACCGGACAGGGATCACACCGGGGAGCTGTTTTTT
TRBD2,TRBJ2-5,TRBV7-9,NA,CASRERGAGETQYF,TGTGCCAGCAGGGAGCGGGGGGCCGGGGAGACCCAGTACTTC
NA,TRBJ1-2,TRBV7-2,NA,CASSLGAGVDGYTF,TGTGCCAGCAGCTTAGGCGCAGGGGTGGATGGCTACACCTTC
TRBD1,TRBJ2-2,TRBV4-3,NA,CASSHMGQGVTGELFF,TGCGCCAGCAGCCACATGGGACAGGGGGTGACCGGGGAGCTGTTTTTT
TRBD1,TRBJ1-5,TRBV19,NA,CASSPGTGLSNQPQHF,TGTGCCAGTAGTCCCGGGACAGGGCTTAGCAATCAGCCCCAGCATTTT
NA,TRBJ2-2,TRBV6-5,NA,CASSLGMNTGELFF,TGTGCCAGCAGTTTAGGGATGAACACCGGGGAGCTGTTTTTT
NA,TRBJ2-7,TRBV11-3,NA,CASSLASSAEQYF,TGTGCCAGCAGCTTAGCCTCCTCGGCCGAGCAGTACTTC